This entry describes one TCR beta chain. This likely comes from a read error, as the CDR3 has no conserved phenylalanine or tryptophan at its end. CDR3 length: 13 amino acids. The ends lost 8 bases at V and 5 bases at J; junction bases unmatched: 10. Germline V gene lookup returns CDR1 SQVTM and CDR2 ANQGSEA. This entry belongs to a study of tumor-infiltrating lymphocytes in primary liver carcinoma. For the study at large: Participating patients were men and women between 30 and 69 years old.

The researchers produced TCR beta cDNA from approximately 540 ng total RNA with a constant-region primer. Three rounds of nested multiplex PCR with slightly modified ARM-PCR produced TCR beta libraries. The study ran its first two PCR rounds for roughly 10 cycles each, using TRBV1-TRBV30 forward primers and a C-beta reverse primer. MiXCR was run by TCRdb on the multiplex PCR reads, yielding one entry per CDR3 protein. Among some 100,000 distinct CDR3 sequences, under 70% were seen once, and the ten largest hold about 12%. The source material, 20-30 mg of unsorted bulk tissue, was used to co-extract RNA and DNA.

The material sequenced was liver tumor tissue from sampling region 2. Subset noted: tumor region T2, inferior pole. This receptor was taken from a woman aged 55-70 years with primary liver carcinoma and hepatitis B virus infection. The rearrangement joins TRBV29-1 to TRBJ2-7; 9 bases are shared with TRBD2. The CDR3 protein is CSMGGTSSDEQYS. CDR3 coding DNA: TGCAGCATGGGGGGGACTAGCAGCGACGAGCAGTACTCC.